This TCR beta chain was identified during a study of T-cell memory formation after mild COVID-19. TCRdb passed the 5' RACE reads through MiXCR, listing each CDR3 protein once. Of 350,000 to 500,000 distinct CDR3 sequences listed, roughly 18% are singletons. Study-wide findings and caveats: Later expanders leaned CD4+, whereas clones that contracted between day 15 and 85 were balanced CD4/CD8. Within pre-infection memory, some responding clones were found, suggesting cross-reactive memory joined.

This clonotype was counted at least ten times. Its antigen is as yet unknown. The germline V gene encodes CDR1 MNHEY and CDR2 SMNVEV (reference sequence). V lost 0 bases and J 0 bases, leaving 9 bases between the germline ends. The CDR3 totals 15 residues. What was sequenced was PBMCs or a T cell subset sorted from them (not recorded which). V is TRBV27 and J is TRBJ2-7; no clear D gene. This clonotype was sampled from a man aged 18 to 30 who had mild COVID-19 (a few samples of this study predate the infection). Cell type and time point are not known. As DNA, the CDR3 is TGTGCCAGCAGTTTATCGATCGGTGGCTCCTACGAGCAGTACTTC. This encodes CASSLSIGGSYEQYF.